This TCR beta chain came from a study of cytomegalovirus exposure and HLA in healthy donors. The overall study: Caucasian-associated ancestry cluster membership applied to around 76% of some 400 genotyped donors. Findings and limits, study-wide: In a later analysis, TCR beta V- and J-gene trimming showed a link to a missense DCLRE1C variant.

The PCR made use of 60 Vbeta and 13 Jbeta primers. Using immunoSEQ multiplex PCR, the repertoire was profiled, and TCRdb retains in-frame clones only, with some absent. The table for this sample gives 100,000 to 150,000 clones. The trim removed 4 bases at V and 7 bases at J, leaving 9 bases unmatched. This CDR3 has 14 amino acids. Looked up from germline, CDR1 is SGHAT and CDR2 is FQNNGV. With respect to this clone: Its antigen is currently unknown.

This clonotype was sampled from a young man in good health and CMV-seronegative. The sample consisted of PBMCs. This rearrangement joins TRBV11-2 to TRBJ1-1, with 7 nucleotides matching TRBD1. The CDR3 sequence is CASSSYYRDSEAFF. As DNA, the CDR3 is TGTGCCAGCAGCTCCTATTACCGGGACAGTGAAGCTTTCTTT.